This T cell receptor (beta chain) was identified in a study of OX40 agonist ivuxolimab in advanced cancers. Study-level information: Eligibility admitted prior anti-PD-1, anti-PD-L1 or anti-CTLA-4 therapy; about 40% had some.

V shed 2 bases and J shed 0 bases, with 5 bases lying between them. CDR1 is LNHDA, CDR2 SQIVND, per germline (reference sequence). The CDR3 extends over 15 amino acids. TCRdb's copy holds only in-frame clones and misses some; the assay was immunoSEQ multiplex PCR. The sample contains under 25,000 clones, around 82% of which appear only once. This TCR was recovered from an adult with an advanced solid tumor such as melanoma, head and neck, liver or kidney cancer. The source material was CD4+ or CD8+ T cells sorted from blood, sampled in a trial of the OX40 agonist ivuxolimab. The chain carries TRBV19 and TRBJ2-6; D not certain. CDR3: CASSIPNSGANVLTF. The CDR3 nucleotides read TGTGCCAGTAGTATACCTAACTCTGGGGCCAACGTCCTGACTTTC.